This TCR beta chain originates from a study of T cell changes during pregnancy in multiple sclerosis. The germline gives CDR1 GTSNPN, CDR2 SVGIG (reference sequence). The CDR3 runs 17 residues. The ends lost 5 bases at V and 6 bases at J; junction bases unmatched: 18. The data were produced by immunoSEQ multiplex PCR, yet TCRdb's version contains in-frame clones alone and is incomplete. The sample includes more than 65,000 clones, roughly 90% of them seen just once. This receptor was obtained from a female donor with multiple sclerosis, enrolled in a pregnancy study. The V gene is TRBV30, the J gene TRBJ1-2, with 10 bases lining up with TRBD1. The source was peripheral blood, collected in the first trimester of pregnancy. The CDR3 sequence is CAWGIPGQGTRWNGYTF. CDR3 nucleotide sequence: TGTGCCTGGGGAATACCGGGACAGGGGACTCGCTGGAATGGCTACACCTTC.